This T cell receptor beta chain derives from a study of CDR3 diversity in severe acne. CDR3 length: 13 amino acids. Germline CDR1 is LNHNV and CDR2 is YYDKDF (reference sequence). V was clipped by 3 bases and J by 7 bases, with 11 bases between them. This clonotype was observed at least ten times. Using its own MiXCR run on the PCR reads, TCRdb lists one record per CDR3 protein. This sample has over 85,000 distinct CDR3 sequences, with roughly half found just once. The TCR sequence derives from a male donor with acne. Sequencing used blood. This chain connects TRBV15 to TRBJ2-3; D uncertain. CDR3 residues: CATSSPAEHTQYF. CDR3 DNA: TGTGCCACCAGCAGCCCCGCCGAACATACGCAGTATTTT.